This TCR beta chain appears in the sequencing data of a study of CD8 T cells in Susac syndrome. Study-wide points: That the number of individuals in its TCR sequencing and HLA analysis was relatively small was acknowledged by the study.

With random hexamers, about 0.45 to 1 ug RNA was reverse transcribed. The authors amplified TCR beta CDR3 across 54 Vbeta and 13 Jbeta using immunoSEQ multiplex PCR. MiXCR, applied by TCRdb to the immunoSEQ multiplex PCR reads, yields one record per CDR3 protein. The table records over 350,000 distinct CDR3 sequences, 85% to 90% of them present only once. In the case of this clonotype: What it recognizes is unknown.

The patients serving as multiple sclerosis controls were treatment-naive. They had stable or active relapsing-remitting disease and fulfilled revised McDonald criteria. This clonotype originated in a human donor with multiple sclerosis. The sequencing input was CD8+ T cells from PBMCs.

This CDR3 is CASSSHSGDANPRIQEKLFF. As DNA, the CDR3 is TGTGCCAGCAGCTCACACAGCGGGGACGCCAATCCCAGGATCCAGGAAAAACTGTTTTTT. The chain combines TRBV21-1 with TRBJ1-4; the D call in the table, TRBD1, was not verified against the DNA. TRBV21-1 is a documented pseudogene. The CDR3 runs 20 residues.